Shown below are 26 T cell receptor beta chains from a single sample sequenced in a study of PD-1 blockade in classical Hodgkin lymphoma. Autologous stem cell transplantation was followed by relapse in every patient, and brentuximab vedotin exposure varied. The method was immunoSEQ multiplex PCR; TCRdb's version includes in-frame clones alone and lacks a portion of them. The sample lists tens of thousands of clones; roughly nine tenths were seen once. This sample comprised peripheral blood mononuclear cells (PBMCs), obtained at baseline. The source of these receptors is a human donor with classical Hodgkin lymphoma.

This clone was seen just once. CDR3 sequence reads: CASSLGRGFREQYF. DNA for the CDR3: TGTGCCAGCAGTTTAGGCAGGGGATTTCGCGAGCAGTACTTC. This chain connects TRBV27 to TRBJ2-7; possibly TRBD1 for D (6 bases). The germline CDR1 and CDR2 sequences are MNHEY and SMNVEV (reference sequence). V lost 2 bases, J lost 6 bases, and 14 bases lay in between. The CDR3 runs to 14 residues.

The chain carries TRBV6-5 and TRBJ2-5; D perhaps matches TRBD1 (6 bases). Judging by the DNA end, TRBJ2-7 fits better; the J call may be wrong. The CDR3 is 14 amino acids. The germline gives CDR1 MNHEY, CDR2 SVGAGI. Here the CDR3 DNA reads TGTGCCAGCAGTGATGGTAACAGGGCCGGCGAGCAGTACTTC. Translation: CASSDGNRAGEQYF.

DNA for the CDR3: TGTGCCAGCAGCCCGAGTCCGGCAGGGTACTCCTACGAGCAGTACTTC. Protein sequence: CASSPSPAGYSYEQYF. V and J are TRBV5-4 and TRBJ2-7, with D possibly matching TRBD1 (5 bases). Trimming cost V 4 bases and J 0 bases, with 17 bases left between them. CDR3 length: 16 residues. Germline values: CDR1 SGHNT, CDR2 YYREEE (reference sequence).

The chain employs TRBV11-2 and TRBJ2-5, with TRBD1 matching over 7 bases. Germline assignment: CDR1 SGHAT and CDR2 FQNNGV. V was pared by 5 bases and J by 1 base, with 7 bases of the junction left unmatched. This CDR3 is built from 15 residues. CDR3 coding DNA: TGTGCCAGCAGCCTCGGGACAGCATCCCAAGAGACCCAGTACTTC. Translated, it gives CASSLGTASQETQYF.

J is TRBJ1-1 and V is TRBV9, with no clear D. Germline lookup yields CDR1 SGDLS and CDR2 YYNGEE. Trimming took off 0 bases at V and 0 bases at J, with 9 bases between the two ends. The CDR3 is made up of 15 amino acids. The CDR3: CASSVEDGLNTEAFF. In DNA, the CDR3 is TGTGCCAGCAGCGTAGAGGACGGTCTGAACACTGAAGCTTTCTTT.

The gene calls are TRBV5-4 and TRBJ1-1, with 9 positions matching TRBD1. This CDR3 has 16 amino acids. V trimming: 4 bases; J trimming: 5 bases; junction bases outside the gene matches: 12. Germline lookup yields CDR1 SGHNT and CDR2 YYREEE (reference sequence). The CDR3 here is CASSKRQGGVRTEAFF. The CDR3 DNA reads TGTGCCAGCAGCAAGCGACAGGGGGGGGTGAGGACTGAAGCTTTCTTT.

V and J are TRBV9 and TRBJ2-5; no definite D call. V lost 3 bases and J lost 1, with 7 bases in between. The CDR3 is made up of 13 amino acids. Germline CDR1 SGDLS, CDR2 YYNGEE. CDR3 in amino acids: CASSERGQETQYF. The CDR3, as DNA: TGTGCCAGCAGCGAACGAGGCCAAGAGACCCAGTACTTC.

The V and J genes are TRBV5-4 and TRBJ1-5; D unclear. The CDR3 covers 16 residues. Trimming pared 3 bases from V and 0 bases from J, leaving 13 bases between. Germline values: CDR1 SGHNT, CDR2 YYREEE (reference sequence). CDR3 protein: CASSSAKGFSNQPQHF. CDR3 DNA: TGTGCCAGCAGCTCTGCCAAGGGTTTTAGCAATCAGCCCCAGCATTTT.

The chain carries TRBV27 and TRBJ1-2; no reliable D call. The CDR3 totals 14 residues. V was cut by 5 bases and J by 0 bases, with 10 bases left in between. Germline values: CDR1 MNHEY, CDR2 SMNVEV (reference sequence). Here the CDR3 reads CASSETGANYGYTF. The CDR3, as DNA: TGTGCCAGCAGTGAGACTGGGGCTAACTATGGCTACACCTTC.

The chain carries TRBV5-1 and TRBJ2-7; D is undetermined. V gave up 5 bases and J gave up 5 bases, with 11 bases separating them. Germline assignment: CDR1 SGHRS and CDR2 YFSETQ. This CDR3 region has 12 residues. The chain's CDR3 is CASSDMYDEQYF. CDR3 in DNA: TGCGCCAGCAGTGACATGTACGACGAGCAGTACTTC.

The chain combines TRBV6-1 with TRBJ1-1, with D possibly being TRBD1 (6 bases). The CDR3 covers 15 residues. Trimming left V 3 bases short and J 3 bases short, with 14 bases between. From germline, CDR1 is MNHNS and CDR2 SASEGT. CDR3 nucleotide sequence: TGTGCCAGCAGTGAGGGACAAGGGTGGTACACTGAAGCTTTCTTT. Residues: CASSEGQGWYTEAFF.

The CDR3 coding sequence is TGTGCCAGCAGCTTGTCCCCGGGATACATCTACGAGCAGTACTTC. Translation gives CASSLSPGYIYEQYF. The chain recombines TRBV5-5 with TRBJ2-7; D is perhaps TRBD2 (5 bases). The V gene lost 1 base and the J gene lost 3 bases, with 14 bases spanning the gap. The CDR3 length is 15 residues. CDR1 is SGHKS and CDR2 is YYEKEE in the germline V gene (reference sequence). Full variable domain (remainder filled in from reference TRBV5-5 and TRBJ2-7): DAGVTQSPTHLIKTRGQQVTLRCSPISGHKSVSWYQQVLGQGPQFIFQYYEKEERGRGNFPDRFSARQFPNYSSELNVNALLLGDSALYLCASSLSPGYIYEQYFGPGTRLTVT.

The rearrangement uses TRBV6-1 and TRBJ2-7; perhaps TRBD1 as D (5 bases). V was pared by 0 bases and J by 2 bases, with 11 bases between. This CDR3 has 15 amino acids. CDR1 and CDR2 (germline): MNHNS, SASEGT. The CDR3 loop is CASSEALTGAYEQYF. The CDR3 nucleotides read TGTGCCAGCAGTGAAGCGCTAACAGGTGCCTACGAGCAGTACTTC.

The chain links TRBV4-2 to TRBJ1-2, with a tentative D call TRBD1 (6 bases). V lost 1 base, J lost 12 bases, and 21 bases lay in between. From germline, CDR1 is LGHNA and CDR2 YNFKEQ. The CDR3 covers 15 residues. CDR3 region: CASSQVWTDLMGDTF. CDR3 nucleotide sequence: TGTGCCAGCAGCCAAGTATGGACAGATCTGATGGGGGACACCTTC.

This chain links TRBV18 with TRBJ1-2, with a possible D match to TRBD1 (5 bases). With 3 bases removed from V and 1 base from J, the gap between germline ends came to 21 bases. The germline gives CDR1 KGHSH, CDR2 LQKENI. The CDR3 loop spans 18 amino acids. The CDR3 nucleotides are TGTGCCAGCTCACCTTTTCCCCCCCACGGCAGGGTTAACTATGGCTACACCTTC. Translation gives CASSPFPPHGRVNYGYTF.

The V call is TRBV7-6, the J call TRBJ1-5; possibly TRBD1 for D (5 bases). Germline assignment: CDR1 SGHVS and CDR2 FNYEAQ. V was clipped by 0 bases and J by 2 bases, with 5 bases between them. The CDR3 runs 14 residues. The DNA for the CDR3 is TGTGCCAGCAGCTTAGCAGGGGGCAATCAGCCCCAGCATTTT. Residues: CASSLAGGNQPQHF.

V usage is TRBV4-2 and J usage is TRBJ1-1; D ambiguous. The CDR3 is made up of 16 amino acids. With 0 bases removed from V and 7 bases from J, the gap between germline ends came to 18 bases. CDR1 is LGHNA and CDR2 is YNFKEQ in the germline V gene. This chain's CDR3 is CASSQERLSFPLEAFF. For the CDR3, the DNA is TGTGCCAGCAGCCAAGAGAGGTTGAGTTTCCCCCTTGAAGCTTTCTTT.

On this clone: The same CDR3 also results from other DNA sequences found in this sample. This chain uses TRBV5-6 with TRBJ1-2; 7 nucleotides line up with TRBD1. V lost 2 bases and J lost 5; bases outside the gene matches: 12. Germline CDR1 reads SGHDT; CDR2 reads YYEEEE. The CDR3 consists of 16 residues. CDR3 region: CASSLSRGISLYGYTF. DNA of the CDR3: TGTGCCAGCAGCTTAAGCAGGGGGATATCGTTATATGGCTACACCTTC.

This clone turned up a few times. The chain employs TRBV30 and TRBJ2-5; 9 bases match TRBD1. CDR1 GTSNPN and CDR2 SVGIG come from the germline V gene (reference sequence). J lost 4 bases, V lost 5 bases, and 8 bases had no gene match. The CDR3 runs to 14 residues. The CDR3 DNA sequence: TGTGCCTGGGACCTACAGGGGGCGGGAGAGACCCAGTACTTC. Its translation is CAWDLQGAGETQYF.

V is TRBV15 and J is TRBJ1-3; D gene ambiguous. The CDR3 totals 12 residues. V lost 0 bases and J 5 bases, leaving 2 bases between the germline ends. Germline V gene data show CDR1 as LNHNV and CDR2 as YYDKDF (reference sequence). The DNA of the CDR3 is TGTGCCACCAGCAGAGATAGAAACACCATATATTTT. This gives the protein CATSRDRNTIYF.

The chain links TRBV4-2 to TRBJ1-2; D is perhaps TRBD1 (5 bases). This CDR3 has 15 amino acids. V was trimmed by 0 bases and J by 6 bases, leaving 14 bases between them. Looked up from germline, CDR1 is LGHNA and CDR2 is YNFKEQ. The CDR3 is CASSQESQGGNGYTF. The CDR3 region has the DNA TGTGCCAGCAGCCAAGAATCCCAGGGAGGTAATGGCTACACCTTC.

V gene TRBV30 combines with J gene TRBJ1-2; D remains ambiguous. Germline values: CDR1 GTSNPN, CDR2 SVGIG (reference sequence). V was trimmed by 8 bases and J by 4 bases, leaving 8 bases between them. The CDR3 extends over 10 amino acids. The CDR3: CAGTGYGYTF. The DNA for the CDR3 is TGTGCCGGAACGGGCTATGGCTACACCTTC. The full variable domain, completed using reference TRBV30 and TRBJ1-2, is SQTIHQWPATLVQPVGSPLSLECTVEGTSNPNLYWYRQAAGRGLQLLFYSVGIGQISSEVPQNLSASRPQDRQFILSSKKLLLSDSGFYLCAGTGYGYTFGSGTRLTVV.

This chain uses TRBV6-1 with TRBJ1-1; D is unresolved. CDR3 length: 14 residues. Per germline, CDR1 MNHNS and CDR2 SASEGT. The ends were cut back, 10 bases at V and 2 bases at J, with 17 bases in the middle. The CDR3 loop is CATRIGQRNTEAFF. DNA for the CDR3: TGTGCCACACGTATTGGGCAGCGAAACACTGAAGCTTTCTTT.

The CDR3 DNA reads as TGTGCCATCAGAGAACTGGGTATTGAAGCTTTCTTT. It yields the protein CAIRELGIEAFF. This chain links TRBV10-3 with TRBJ1-1; D not certain. The CDR3 contains 12 residues. The germline V and J ends were trimmed by 6 bases and 7 bases, with 12 bases remaining between them. The germline gives CDR1 ENHRY, CDR2 SYGVKD.

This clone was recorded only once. The DNA for the CDR3 is TGTGCCAGCAGCCCGGGACGTAACTATGGCTACACCTTC. It specifies CASSPGRNYGYTF. This chain connects TRBV7-9 to TRBJ1-2, with a tentative D call TRBD1 (5 bases). Germline V CDR1 and CDR2: SEHNR, FQNEAQ (reference sequence). The CDR3 is made up of 13 amino acids. Trimming shortened V by 5 bases and J by 1 base, and 8 bases separated the two germline ends.

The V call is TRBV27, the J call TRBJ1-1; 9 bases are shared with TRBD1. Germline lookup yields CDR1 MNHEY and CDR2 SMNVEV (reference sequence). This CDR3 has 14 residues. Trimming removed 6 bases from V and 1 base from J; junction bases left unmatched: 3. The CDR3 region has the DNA TGTGCCAGCAGGCGACAGGGGGAGAACACTGAAGCTTTCTTT. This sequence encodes CASRRQGENTEAFF.